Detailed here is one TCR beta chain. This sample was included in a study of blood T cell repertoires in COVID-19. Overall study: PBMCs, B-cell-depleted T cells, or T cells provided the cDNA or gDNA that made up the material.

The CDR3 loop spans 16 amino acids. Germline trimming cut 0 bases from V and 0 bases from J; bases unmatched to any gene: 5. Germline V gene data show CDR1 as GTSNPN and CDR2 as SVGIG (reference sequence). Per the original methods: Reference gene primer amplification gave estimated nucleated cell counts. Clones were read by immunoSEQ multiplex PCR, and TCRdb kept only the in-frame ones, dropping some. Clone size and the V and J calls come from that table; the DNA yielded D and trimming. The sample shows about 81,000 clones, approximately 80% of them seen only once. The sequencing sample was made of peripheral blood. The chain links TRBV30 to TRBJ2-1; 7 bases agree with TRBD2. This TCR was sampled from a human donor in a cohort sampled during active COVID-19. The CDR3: CAWSVWGGRSYNEQFF. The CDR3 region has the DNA TGTGCCTGGAGTGTATGGGGGGGTCGCTCCTACAATGAGCAGTTCTTC.